This T cell receptor (beta chain) was captured in a study of T cell repertoires in cytomegalovirus infection. Points from the study as a whole: HLA-C-restricted CMV-specific TCR beta clonotypes prevailed in the ex vivo response.

Losses at the gene ends were 8 bases for V and 3 bases for J; bases not matched to a gene: 10. The germline CDR1 and CDR2 sequences are SGHTA and FQGTGA. The CDR3 extends over 15 amino acids. Details on this clonotype: No antigen is known for it.

TCRdb re-derived calls from the reads in MiXCR, one entry per CDR3 protein. Of roughly 800,000 distinct CDR3 sequences listed, roughly 29% are singletons. The chain employs TRBV7-3 and TRBJ2-1, with TRBD2 matching 7 bases. The material sequenced was cultured CD8+ T cells from PBMCs, taken from culture after CMV antigen stimulation. The receptor's source is a human donor in good health (CMV status not recorded). Some clones in this sample may be carry-over from other donors' samples. The CDR3 reads CASAKTGEGYNEQFF. The CDR3 DNA reads as TGTGCCAGCGCAAAAACGGGGGAGGGCTACAATGAGCAGTTCTTC.